The rows below give T cell receptor beta chains drawn from one sample of a study of T cell repertoires in cytomegalovirus infection. TCRdb re-called the reads through MiXCR, storing one row per CDR3 protein. The sample contains approximately 76,000 distinct CDR3 sequences, around 42% of which appear only once. No cognate antigen is known for these TCRs. Sequenced here: CD8+ T cells from cultured PBMCs, sampled from culture after CMV antigen stimulation. The receptors come from a human donor in good health (CMV status not recorded). Some clones in this sample may be carry-over from other donors' samples. The CDR3 runs from the conserved cysteine through the conserved F or W. Each record gives: clone size, D gene, V gene, J gene, CDR3 protein, CDR3 DNA. D genes are given only for firm matches. Size tells how often a clone was seen (once, few, many) or the class of an expanded clone, and some rows leave it out.

clone size: .
D gene: TRBD1
V gene: TRBV6-1
J gene: TRBJ2-7
CDR3 protein: CASSDWTGYSYEQYF
CDR3 DNA: TGTGCCAGCAGTGACTGGACAGGGTACTCCTACGAGCAGTACTTC

clone size: few
D gene: .
V gene: TRBV28
J gene: TRBJ1-1
CDR3 protein: CASSLSLEVPNEAFF
CDR3 DNA: TGTGCCAGCAGTTTATCCCTAGAGGTCCCCAACGAAGCTTTCTTT

clone size: .
D gene: TRBD2
V gene: TRBV6-6
J gene: TRBJ2-1
CDR3 protein: CASGPSGLSYNEQFF
CDR3 DNA: TGTGCCAGCGGTCCTAGCGGACTCTCCTACAATGAGCAGTTCTTC

clone size: .
D gene: TRBD1
V gene: TRBV6-5
J gene: TRBJ1-5
CDR3 protein: CASSYSWTGNQPQHF
CDR3 DNA: TGTGCCAGCAGTTACTCGTGGACAGGAAATCAGCCCCAGCATTTT

clone size: many
D gene: .
V gene: TRBV7-2
J gene: TRBJ2-7
CDR3 protein: CASSSLQGGYEQYF
CDR3 DNA: TGTGCCAGCAGCTCATTGCAGGGGGGCTACGAGCAGTACTTC

clone size: .
D gene: .
V gene: TRBV9
J gene: TRBJ2-7
CDR3 protein: CASSVGIRGQSYEQYF
CDR3 DNA: TGTGCCAGCAGCGTAGGGATACGCGGACAGTCTTACGAGCAGTACTTC

clone size: .
D gene: TRBD1
V gene: TRBV7-9
J gene: TRBJ2-3
CDR3 protein: CASSSSRDRVMADTQYF
CDR3 DNA: TGTGCCAGCAGCTCATCCCGGGACAGGGTAATGGCGGATACGCAGTATTTT

clone size: .
D gene: TRBD2
V gene: TRBV6-5
J gene: TRBJ2-1
CDR3 protein: CASSYWASGVGDNEQFF
CDR3 DNA: TGTGCCAGCAGTTACTGGGCTAGCGGGGTGGGCGACAATGAGCAGTTCTTC

clone size: many
D gene: .
V gene: TRBV15
J gene: TRBJ2-7
CDR3 protein: CATSSNPYEQYF
CDR3 DNA: TGTGCCACCAGCAGTAACCCTTACGAGCAGTACTTC

clone size: few
D gene: TRBD2
V gene: TRBV27
J gene: TRBJ2-1
CDR3 protein: CASTLSGEYNEQFF
CDR3 DNA: TGTGCCAGCACCCTTAGCGGGGAATACAATGAGCAGTTCTTC

clone size: .
D gene: .
V gene: TRBV12-3/TRBV12-4
J gene: TRBJ2-7
CDR3 protein: CASSFGSGQYF
CDR3 DNA: TGTGCCAGCAGTTTCGGATCAGGGCAGTACTTC

clone size: .
D gene: TRBD2
V gene: TRBV4-3
J gene: TRBJ2-1
CDR3 protein: CASSQDLLAGARNEQFF
CDR3 DNA: TGCGCCAGCAGCCAAGATTTACTAGCGGGGGCGAGGAATGAGCAGTTCTTC

clone size: .
D gene: .
V gene: TRBV18
J gene: TRBJ2-7
CDR3 protein: CASSLPPGTRRSYEQYF
CDR3 DNA: TGTGCCAGCTCACTGCCCCCCGGGACCCGACGCTCCTACGAGCAGTACTTC

clone size: many
D gene: TRBD1
V gene: TRBV6-1
J gene: TRBJ1-1
CDR3 protein: CASRVRDSVGNTEAFF
CDR3 DNA: TGTGCCAGCAGGGTCCGGGACAGCGTTGGGAACACTGAAGCTTTCTTT

clone size: .
D gene: TRBD1
V gene: TRBV28
J gene: TRBJ2-7
CDR3 protein: CASSWGDRDYEQYF
CDR3 DNA: TGTGCCAGCAGTTGGGGGGACAGGGACTACGAGCAGTACTTC

clone size: .
D gene: TRBD2
V gene: TRBV20-1
J gene: TRBJ2-1
CDR3 protein: CSARDNERGGDNEQFF
CDR3 DNA: TGCAGTGCTAGAGATAATGAGCGGGGGGGGGACAATGAGCAGTTCTTC

clone size: few
D gene: .
V gene: TRBV28
J gene: TRBJ2-1
CDR3 protein: CASSLKLGTQRENEQFF
CDR3 DNA: TGTGCCAGCAGTCTAAAACTCGGGACTCAAAGGGAGAATGAGCAGTTCTTC

clone size: .
D gene: TRBD1
V gene: TRBV19
J gene: TRBJ1-2
CDR3 protein: CASSITATGDYGYTF
CDR3 DNA: TGTGCCAGTAGTATAACGGCGACAGGGGACTATGGCTACACCTTC

clone size: .
D gene: TRBD1
V gene: TRBV7-3
J gene: TRBJ2-7
CDR3 protein: CASSGGQGTYEQYF
CDR3 DNA: TGTGCCAGCAGCGGAGGACAGGGGACCTACGAGCAGTACTTC

clone size: few
D gene: TRBD1
V gene: TRBV19
J gene: TRBJ1-1
CDR3 protein: CASSIWTGGYTEAFF
CDR3 DNA: TGTGCCAGTAGTATTTGGACAGGGGGCTACACTGAAGCTTTCTTT

clone size: few
D gene: .
V gene: TRBV27
J gene: TRBJ1-2
CDR3 protein: CASSFHPGHHYGYTF
CDR3 DNA: TGTGCCAGCAGTTTTCACCCGGGACACCACTATGGCTACACCTTC

clone size: .
D gene: TRBD1
V gene: TRBV7-2
J gene: TRBJ2-7
CDR3 protein: CASSLTWTGLSNLEQYF
CDR3 DNA: TGTGCCAGCAGCCTAACATGGACAGGCCTTAGTAATCTCGAGCAGTACTTC

clone size: few
D gene: .
V gene: TRBV6-2/TRBV6-3
J gene: TRBJ1-6
CDR3 protein: CASTLKGVYNSPLHF
CDR3 DNA: TGTGCCAGCACCCTGAAGGGGGTCTATAATTCACCCCTCCACTTT

clone size: few
D gene: .
V gene: TRBV4-1
J gene: TRBJ2-3
CDR3 protein: CASSQAGLAATDTQYF
CDR3 DNA: TGCGCCAGCAGCCAAGCCGGGCTGGCGGCCACAGATACGCAGTATTTT

clone size: .
D gene: .
V gene: TRBV6-1
J gene: TRBJ1-3
CDR3 protein: CASSKKGSGGNTIYF
CDR3 DNA: TGTGCCAGCAGTAAGAAAGGTTCGGGTGGAAACACCATATATTTT

clone size: .
D gene: .
V gene: TRBV4-1
J gene: TRBJ1-5
CDR3 protein: CASSSKWGASQPQHF
CDR3 DNA: TGCGCCAGCAGTTCCAAGTGGGGGGCGAGTCAGCCCCAGCATTTT

clone size: .
D gene: TRBD2
V gene: TRBV29-1
J gene: TRBJ2-5
CDR3 protein: CSVVPPGGRVQETQYF
CDR3 DNA: TGCAGCGTTGTTCCACCCGGCGGGAGGGTCCAAGAGACCCAGTACTTC

clone size: .
D gene: .
V gene: TRBV19
J gene: TRBJ1-1
CDR3 protein: CASTPHVVGRITEAFF
CDR3 DNA: TGTGCCAGTACCCCCCATGTCGTGGGGCGGATCACTGAAGCTTTCTTT

clone size: .
D gene: TRBD1
V gene: TRBV29-1
J gene: TRBJ2-7
CDR3 protein: CSVVTGEGYEQYF
CDR3 DNA: TGCAGCGTTGTGACAGGGGAAGGCTACGAGCAGTACTTC

clone size: few
D gene: .
V gene: TRBV18
J gene: TRBJ1-2
CDR3 protein: CASSPPRGVISGGYTF
CDR3 DNA: TGTGCCAGCTCACCACCGAGAGGAGTTATCTCGGGTGGCTACACCTTC

clone size: .
D gene: .
V gene: TRBV7-8
J gene: TRBJ1-1
CDR3 protein: CASSLSMGATEAFF
CDR3 DNA: TGTGCCAGCAGCTTAAGTATGGGGGCCACTGAAGCTTTCTTT

clone size: few
D gene: .
V gene: TRBV6-6
J gene: TRBJ1-1
CDR3 protein: CASSYVLAPGNTEAFF
CDR3 DNA: TGTGCCAGCAGTTACGTTTTGGCGCCAGGGAACACTGAAGCTTTCTTT

clone size: .
D gene: TRBD2
V gene: TRBV7-2
J gene: TRBJ2-1
CDR3 protein: CASSPAGTSTNERFF
CDR3 DNA: TGTGCCAGCAGTCCTGCCGGGACTAGCACCAATGAGCGGTTCTTC

clone size: .
D gene: .
V gene: TRBV5-6
J gene: TRBJ2-7
CDR3 protein: CASSVGPAYEQYF
CDR3 DNA: TGTGCCAGCAGCGTCGGACCGGCCTACGAGCAGTACTTC

clone size: .
D gene: .
V gene: TRBV7-2
J gene: TRBJ1-1
CDR3 protein: CASSLPWGGEDEAFF
CDR3 DNA: TGTGCCAGCAGCCTTCCATGGGGAGGGGAGGACGAAGCTTTCTTT

clone size: .
D gene: TRBD2
V gene: TRBV20-1
J gene: TRBJ2-1
CDR3 protein: CSALSNGLAGGPNEQFF
CDR3 DNA: TGCAGTGCTCTCTCCAATGGACTAGCGGGGGGACCCAATGAGCAGTTCTTC

clone size: .
D gene: .
V gene: TRBV11-3
J gene: TRBJ1-5
CDR3 protein: CASSSPTRTAINQPQHF
CDR3 DNA: TGTGCCAGCAGCTCCCCCACCCGGACAGCTATCAATCAGCCCCAGCATTTT

clone size: .
D gene: .
V gene: TRBV4-1
J gene: TRBJ1-1
CDR3 protein: CASSHSTGARRTEAFF
CDR3 DNA: TGCGCCAGCAGCCATAGTACCGGGGCTCGGCGCACTGAAGCTTTCTTT

clone size: few
D gene: TRBD2
V gene: TRBV4-1
J gene: TRBJ2-1
CDR3 protein: CASSQRKTSGGVEQFF
CDR3 DNA: TGCGCCAGCAGCCAAAGGAAGACTAGCGGGGGGGTTGAGCAGTTCTTC

clone size: .
D gene: .
V gene: TRBV5-1
J gene: TRBJ2-7
CDR3 protein: CASSSWVGFHEQYF
CDR3 DNA: TGCGCCAGCAGCTCCTGGGTTGGATTCCACGAGCAGTACTTC

clone size: .
D gene: .
V gene: TRBV19
J gene: TRBJ1-1
CDR3 protein: CASTPSMNTEAFF
CDR3 DNA: TGTGCCAGTACCCCAAGCATGAACACTGAAGCTTTCTTT

clone size: .
D gene: .
V gene: TRBV9
J gene: TRBJ1-5
CDR3 protein: CASSEDGGNQPQHF
CDR3 DNA: TGTGCCAGCAGCGAGGACGGTGGAAATCAGCCCCAGCATTTT

clone size: .
D gene: TRBD2
V gene: TRBV20-1
J gene: TRBJ2-5
CDR3 protein: CSARLSASGEETQYF
CDR3 DNA: TGCAGTGCTAGACTTTCGGCTAGCGGGGAAGAGACCCAGTACTTC

clone size: .
D gene: .
V gene: TRBV4-3
J gene: TRBJ1-6
CDR3 protein: CASSQGSGWATNSPLHF
CDR3 DNA: TGCGCCAGCAGCCAAGGTTCCGGGTGGGCAACCAATTCACCCCTCCACTTT

clone size: .
D gene: .
V gene: TRBV11-2
J gene: TRBJ2-1
CDR3 protein: CASSLLRGYYNEQFF
CDR3 DNA: TGTGCCAGCAGCTTATTACGGGGGTACTACAATGAGCAGTTCTTC

clone size: .
D gene: TRBD1
V gene: TRBV5-4
J gene: TRBJ2-1
CDR3 protein: CATNRGSSYNEQFF
CDR3 DNA: TGTGCCACCAACAGGGGAAGCTCCTACAATGAGCAGTTCTTC

clone size: .
D gene: TRBD1
V gene: TRBV10-2
J gene: TRBJ1-5
CDR3 protein: CASSESYQGGNQPQHF
CDR3 DNA: TGCGCCAGCAGTGAGTCGTATCAGGGGGGCAATCAGCCCCAGCATTTT

clone size: few
D gene: .
V gene: TRBV5-4
J gene: TRBJ2-5
CDR3 protein: CASSPIDRGETQYF
CDR3 DNA: TGTGCCAGCAGCCCCATCGACCGGGGGGAGACCCAGTACTTC

clone size: .
D gene: .
V gene: TRBV7-9
J gene: TRBJ2-6
CDR3 protein: CASSSLESSGANVLTF
CDR3 DNA: TGTGCCAGCAGCTCCCTCGAGTCCTCTGGGGCCAACGTCCTGACTTTC

clone size: few
D gene: .
V gene: TRBV4-2
J gene: TRBJ2-3
CDR3 protein: CASSQGDTQYF
CDR3 DNA: TGTGCCAGCAGCCAGGGAGATACGCAGTATTTT

clone size: .
D gene: .
V gene: TRBV9
J gene: TRBJ1-2
CDR3 protein: CASSTSYGDQGYTF
CDR3 DNA: TGTGCCAGCAGCACCAGTTACGGGGATCAGGGCTACACCTTC

clone size: .
D gene: TRBD1
V gene: TRBV27
J gene: TRBJ2-7
CDR3 protein: CASALGQGFYEQYF
CDR3 DNA: TGTGCCAGCGCTTTGGGACAGGGGTTCTACGAGCAGTACTTC

clone size: .
D gene: TRBD1
V gene: TRBV24-1
J gene: TRBJ2-7
CDR3 protein: CAPRDRVLYEQYF
CDR3 DNA: TGTGCTCCCCGGGACAGGGTATTATACGAGCAGTACTTC

clone size: .
D gene: .
V gene: TRBV12-3/TRBV12-4
J gene: TRBJ2-2
CDR3 protein: CASSLARVNTGELFF
CDR3 DNA: TGTGCCAGCAGTTTGGCCAGGGTTAACACCGGGGAGCTGTTTTTT

clone size: .
D gene: TRBD2
V gene: TRBV7-9
J gene: TRBJ2-3
CDR3 protein: CASSPPHTGLAGNTDTQYF
CDR3 DNA: TGTGCCAGCAGCCCCCCCCACACCGGACTAGCGGGGAACACAGATACGCAGTATTTT

clone size: .
D gene: TRBD1
V gene: TRBV2
J gene: TRBJ1-5
CDR3 protein: CASSPGQGSQPQHF
CDR3 DNA: TGTGCCAGCAGTCCCGGACAGGGGAGTCAGCCCCAGCATTTT